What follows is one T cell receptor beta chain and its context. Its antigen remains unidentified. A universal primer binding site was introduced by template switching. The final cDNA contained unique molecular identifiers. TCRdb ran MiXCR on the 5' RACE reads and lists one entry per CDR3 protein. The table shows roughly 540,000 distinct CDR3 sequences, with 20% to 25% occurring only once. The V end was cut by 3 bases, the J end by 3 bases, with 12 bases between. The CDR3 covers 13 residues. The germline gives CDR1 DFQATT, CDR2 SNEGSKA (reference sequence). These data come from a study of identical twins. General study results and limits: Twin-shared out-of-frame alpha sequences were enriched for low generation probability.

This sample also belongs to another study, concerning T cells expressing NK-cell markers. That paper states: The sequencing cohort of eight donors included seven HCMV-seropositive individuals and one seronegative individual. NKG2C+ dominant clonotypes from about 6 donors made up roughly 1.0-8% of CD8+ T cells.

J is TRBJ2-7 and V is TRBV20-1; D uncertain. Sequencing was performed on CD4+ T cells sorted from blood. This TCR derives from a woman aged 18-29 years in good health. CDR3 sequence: CSARWGNHYEQYF. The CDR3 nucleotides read TGCAGTGCTAGGTGGGGAAACCACTACGAGCAGTACTTC.